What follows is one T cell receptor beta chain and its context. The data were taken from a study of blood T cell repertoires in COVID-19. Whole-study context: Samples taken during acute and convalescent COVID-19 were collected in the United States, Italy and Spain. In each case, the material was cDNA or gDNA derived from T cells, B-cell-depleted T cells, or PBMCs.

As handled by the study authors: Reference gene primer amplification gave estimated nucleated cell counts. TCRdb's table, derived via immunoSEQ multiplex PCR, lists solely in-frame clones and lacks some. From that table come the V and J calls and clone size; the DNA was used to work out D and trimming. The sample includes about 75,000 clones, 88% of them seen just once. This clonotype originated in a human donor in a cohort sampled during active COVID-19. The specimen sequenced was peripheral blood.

CDR3 protein: CASSLSAGLSGQPQHF. DNA for the CDR3: TGTGCCAGCAGCCTTAGCGCGGGGTTGTCAGGTCAGCCCCAGCATTTT. This chain connects TRBV7-2 to TRBJ1-5; D is ambiguous. Per germline, CDR1 SGHTA and CDR2 FQGNSA. This CDR3 comprises 16 residues. V was clipped by 5 bases and J by 6 bases, with 20 bases between them. The whole variable domain, filled in from reference TRBV7-2 and TRBJ1-5, reads GAGVSQSPSNKVTEKGKDVELRCDPISGHTALYWYRQSLGQGLEFLIYFQGNSAPDKSGLPSDRFSAERTGGSVSTLTIQRTQQEDSAVYLCASSLSAGLSGQPQHFGDGTRLSIL.